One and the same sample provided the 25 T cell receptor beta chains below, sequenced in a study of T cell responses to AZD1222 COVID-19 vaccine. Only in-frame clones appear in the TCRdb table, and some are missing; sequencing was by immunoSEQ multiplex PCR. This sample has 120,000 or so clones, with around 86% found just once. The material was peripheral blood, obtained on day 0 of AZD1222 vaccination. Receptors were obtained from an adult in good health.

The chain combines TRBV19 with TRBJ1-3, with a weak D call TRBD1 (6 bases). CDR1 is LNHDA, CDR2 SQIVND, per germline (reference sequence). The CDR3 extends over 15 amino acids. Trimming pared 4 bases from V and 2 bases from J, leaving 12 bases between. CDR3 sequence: CASSTMTGAGNTIYF. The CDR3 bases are TGTGCCAGTAGTACCATGACAGGAGCTGGAAACACCATATATTTT.

The CDR3 bases are TGCGCCAGCAGCCAATCGCAACAGGGATCTGAAGCTTTCTTT. Translated, it gives CASSQSQQGSEAFF. The chain uses TRBV4-1 and TRBJ1-1, with D tentatively TRBD1 (6 bases). This CDR3 comprises 14 residues. Germline CDR1 is MGHRA and CDR2 is YSYEKL. V gave up 2 bases and J gave up 6 bases, with 13 bases separating them.

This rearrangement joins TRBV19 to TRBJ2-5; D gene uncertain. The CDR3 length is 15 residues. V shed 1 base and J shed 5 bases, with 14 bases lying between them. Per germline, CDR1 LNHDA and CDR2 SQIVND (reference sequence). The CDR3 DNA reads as TGTGCCAGTAGTATAGTCAAGGGCTATTGGGAGACCCAGTACTTC. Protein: CASSIVKGYWETQYF. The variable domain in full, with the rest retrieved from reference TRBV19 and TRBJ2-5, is DGGITQSPKYLFRKEGQNVTLSCEQNLNHDAMYWYRQDPGQGLRLIYYSQIVNDFQKGDIAEGYSVSREKKESFPLTVTSAQKNPTAFYLCASSIVKGYWETQYFGPGTRLLVL.

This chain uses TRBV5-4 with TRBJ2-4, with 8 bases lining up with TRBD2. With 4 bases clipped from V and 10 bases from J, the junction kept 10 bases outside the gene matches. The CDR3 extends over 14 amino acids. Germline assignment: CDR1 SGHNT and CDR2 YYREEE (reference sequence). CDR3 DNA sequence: TGTGCCAGCAGCCTACCCGATTCGGGAGGGATTCAGTACTTC. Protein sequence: CASSLPDSGGIQYF. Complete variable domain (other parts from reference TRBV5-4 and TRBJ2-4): ETGVTQSPTHLIKTRGQQVTLRCSSQSGHNTVSWYQQALGQGPQFIFQYYREEENGRGNFPPRFSGLQFPNYSSELNVNALELDDSALYLCASSLPDSGGIQYFGAGTRLSVL.

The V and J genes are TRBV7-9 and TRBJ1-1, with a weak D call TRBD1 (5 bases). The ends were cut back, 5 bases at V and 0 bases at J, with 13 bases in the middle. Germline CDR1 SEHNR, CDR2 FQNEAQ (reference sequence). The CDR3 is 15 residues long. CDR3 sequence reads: CASSRWSGMNTEAFF. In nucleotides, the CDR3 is TGTGCCAGCAGCCGCTGGTCAGGGATGAACACTGAAGCTTTCTTT.

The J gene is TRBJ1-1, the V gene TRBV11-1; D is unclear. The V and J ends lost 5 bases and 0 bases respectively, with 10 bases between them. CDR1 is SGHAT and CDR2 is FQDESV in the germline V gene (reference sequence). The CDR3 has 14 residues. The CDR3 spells CASSPGRMNTEAFF. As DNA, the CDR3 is TGTGCCAGCAGCCCCGGACGGATGAACACTGAAGCTTTCTTT.

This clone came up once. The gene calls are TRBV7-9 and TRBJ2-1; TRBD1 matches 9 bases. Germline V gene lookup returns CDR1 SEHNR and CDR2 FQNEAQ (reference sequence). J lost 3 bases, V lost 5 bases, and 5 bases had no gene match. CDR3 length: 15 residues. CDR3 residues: CASSVDRGYYNEQFF. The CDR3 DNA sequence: TGTGCCAGCAGCGTCGACAGGGGGTACTACAATGAGCAGTTCTTC.

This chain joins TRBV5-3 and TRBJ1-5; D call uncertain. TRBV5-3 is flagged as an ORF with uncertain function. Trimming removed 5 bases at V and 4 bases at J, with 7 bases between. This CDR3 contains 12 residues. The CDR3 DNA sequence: TGTGCCAGAAGGACCCTTAATCAGCCCCAGCATTTT. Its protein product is CARRTLNQPQHF.

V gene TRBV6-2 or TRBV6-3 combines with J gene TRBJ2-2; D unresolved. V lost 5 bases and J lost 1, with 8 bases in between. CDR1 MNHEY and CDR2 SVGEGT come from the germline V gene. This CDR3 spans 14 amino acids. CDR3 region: CASSTIKNTGELFF. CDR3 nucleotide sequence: TGTGCCAGCAGTACGATTAAGAACACCGGGGAGCTGTTTTTT.

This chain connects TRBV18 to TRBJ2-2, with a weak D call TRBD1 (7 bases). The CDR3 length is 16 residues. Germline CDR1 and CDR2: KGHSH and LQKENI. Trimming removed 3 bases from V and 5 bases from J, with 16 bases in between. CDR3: CASSPPTGRTTGELFF. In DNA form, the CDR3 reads TGTGCCAGCTCACCCCCGACAGGGAGGACGACCGGGGAGCTGTTTTTT.

CDR3 coding DNA: TGCGCCAGCAGCGAGGGTTACGAGCAGTACTTC. Its protein product is CASSEGYEQYF. The chain employs TRBV5-1 and TRBJ2-7; weak D call: TRBD2 (5 bases). The germline V gene encodes CDR1 SGHRS and CDR2 YFSETQ. V lost 4 bases and J lost 4, with 6 bases in between. This CDR3 contains 11 residues.

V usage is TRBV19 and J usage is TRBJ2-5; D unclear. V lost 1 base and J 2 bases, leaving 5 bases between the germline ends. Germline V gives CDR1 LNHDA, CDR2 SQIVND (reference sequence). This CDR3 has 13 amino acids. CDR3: CASSIVLQETQYF. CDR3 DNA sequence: TGTGCCAGTAGTATAGTGCTACAAGAGACCCAGTACTTC.

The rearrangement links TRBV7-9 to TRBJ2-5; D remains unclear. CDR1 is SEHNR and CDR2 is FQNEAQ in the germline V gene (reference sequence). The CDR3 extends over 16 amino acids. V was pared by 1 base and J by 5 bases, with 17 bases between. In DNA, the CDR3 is TGTGCCAGCAGCTTAGTGAGGCAGGCTCAATTGGAGACCCAGTACTTC. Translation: CASSLVRQAQLETQYF.

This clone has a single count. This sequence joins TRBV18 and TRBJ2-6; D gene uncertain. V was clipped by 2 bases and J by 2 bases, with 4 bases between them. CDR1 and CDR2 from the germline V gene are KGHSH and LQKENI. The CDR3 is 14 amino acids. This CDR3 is CASSPTAGANVLTF. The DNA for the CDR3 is TGTGCCAGCTCACCAACCGCTGGGGCCAACGTCCTGACTTTC.

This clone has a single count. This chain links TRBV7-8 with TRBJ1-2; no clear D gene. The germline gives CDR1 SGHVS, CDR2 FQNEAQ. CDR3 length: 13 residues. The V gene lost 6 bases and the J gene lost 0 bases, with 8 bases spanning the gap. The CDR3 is CASSPNSNYGYTF. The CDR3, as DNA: TGTGCCAGCAGTCCTAATTCTAACTATGGCTACACCTTC.

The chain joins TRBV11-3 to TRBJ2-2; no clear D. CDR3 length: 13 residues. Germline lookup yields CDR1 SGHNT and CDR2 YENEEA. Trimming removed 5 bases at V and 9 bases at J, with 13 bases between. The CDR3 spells CASSTRSGRELFF. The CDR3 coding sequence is TGTGCCAGCAGCACCCGGTCAGGCCGGGAGCTGTTTTTT. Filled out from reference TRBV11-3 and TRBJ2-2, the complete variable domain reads EAGVVQSPRYKIIEKKQPVAFWCNPISGHNTLYWYLQNLGQGPELLIRYENEEAVDDSQLPKDRFSAERLKGVDSTLKIQPAELGDSAVYLCASSTRSGRELFFGEGSRLTVL.

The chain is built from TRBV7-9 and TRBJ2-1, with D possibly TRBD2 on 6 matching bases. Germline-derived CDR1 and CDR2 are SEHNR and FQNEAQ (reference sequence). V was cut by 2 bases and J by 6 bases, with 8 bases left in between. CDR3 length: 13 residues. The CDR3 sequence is CASSLLGGNEQFF. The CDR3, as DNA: TGTGCCAGCAGCTTACTGGGGGGCAATGAGCAGTTCTTC.

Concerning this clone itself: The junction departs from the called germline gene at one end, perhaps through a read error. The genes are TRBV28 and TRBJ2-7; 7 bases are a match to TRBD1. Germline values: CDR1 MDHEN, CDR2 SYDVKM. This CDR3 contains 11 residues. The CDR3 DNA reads TGTGCCAGCAGTTATCAGGACAGGATTAACTTC. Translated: CASSYQDRINF.

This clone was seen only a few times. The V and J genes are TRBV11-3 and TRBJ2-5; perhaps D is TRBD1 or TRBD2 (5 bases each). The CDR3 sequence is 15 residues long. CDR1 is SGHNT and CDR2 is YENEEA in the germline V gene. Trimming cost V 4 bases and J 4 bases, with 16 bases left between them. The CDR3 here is CASSSRPGTGETQYF. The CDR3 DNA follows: TGTGCCAGCAGCTCGCGTCCGGGGACGGGAGAGACCCAGTACTTC.

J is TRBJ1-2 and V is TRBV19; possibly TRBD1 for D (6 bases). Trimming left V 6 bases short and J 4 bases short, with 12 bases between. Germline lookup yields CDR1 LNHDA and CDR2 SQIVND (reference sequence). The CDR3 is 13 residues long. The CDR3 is CASRAGQLYGYTF. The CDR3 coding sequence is TGTGCCAGTAGAGCGGGACAACTCTATGGCTACACCTTC. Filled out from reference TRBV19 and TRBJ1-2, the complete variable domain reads DGGITQSPKYLFRKEGQNVTLSCEQNLNHDAMYWYRQDPGQGLRLIYYSQIVNDFQKGDIAEGYSVSREKKESFPLTVTSAQKNPTAFYLCASRAGQLYGYTFGSGTRLTVV.

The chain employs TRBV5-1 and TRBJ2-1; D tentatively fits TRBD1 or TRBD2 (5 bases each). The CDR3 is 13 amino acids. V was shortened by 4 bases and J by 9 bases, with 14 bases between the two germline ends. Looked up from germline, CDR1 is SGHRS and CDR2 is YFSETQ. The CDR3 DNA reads TGCGCCAGCAGCCCCGGGGCTCGGGGTGAGCAGTTCTTC. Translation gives CASSPGARGEQFF. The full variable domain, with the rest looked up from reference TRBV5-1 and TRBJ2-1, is KAGVTQTPRYLIKTRGQQVTLSCSPISGHRSVSWYQQTPGQGLQFLFEYFSETQRNKGNFPGRFSGRQFSNSRSEMNVSTLELGDSALYLCASSPGARGEQFFGPGTRLTVL.

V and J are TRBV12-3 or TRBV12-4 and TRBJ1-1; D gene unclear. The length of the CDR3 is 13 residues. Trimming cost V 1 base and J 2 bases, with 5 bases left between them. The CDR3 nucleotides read TGTGCCAGCAGTTTAGACGGAAACACTGAAGCTTTCTTT. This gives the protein CASSLDGNTEAFF.

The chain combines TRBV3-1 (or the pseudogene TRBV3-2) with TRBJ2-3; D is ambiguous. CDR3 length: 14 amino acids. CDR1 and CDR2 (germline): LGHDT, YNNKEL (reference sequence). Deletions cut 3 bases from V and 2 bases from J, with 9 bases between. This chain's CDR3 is CASSQGSTTDTQYF. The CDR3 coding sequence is TGTGCCAGCAGCCAGGGGTCAACCACAGATACGCAGTATTTT.

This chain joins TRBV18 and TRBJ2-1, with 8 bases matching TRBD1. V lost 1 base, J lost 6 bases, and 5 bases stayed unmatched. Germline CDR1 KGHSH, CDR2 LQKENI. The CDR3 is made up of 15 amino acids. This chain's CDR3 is CASSPQDRAVNEQFF. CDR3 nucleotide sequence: TGTGCCAGCTCACCACAGGACAGGGCCGTCAATGAGCAGTTCTTC.

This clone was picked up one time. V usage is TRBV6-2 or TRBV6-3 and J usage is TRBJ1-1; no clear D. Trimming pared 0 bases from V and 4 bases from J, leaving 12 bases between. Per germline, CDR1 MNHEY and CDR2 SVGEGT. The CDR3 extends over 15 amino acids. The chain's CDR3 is CASSYSTLPSTEAFF. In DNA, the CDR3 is TGTGCCAGCAGTTACTCGACCCTCCCGAGCACTGAAGCTTTCTTT.